The present entry profiles one TCR beta chain with its context. It was with 60 Vbeta and 13 Jbeta primers that the PCR ran. Assay: immunoSEQ multiplex PCR; the TCRdb copy retains only in-frame clones and omits some. Of more than 130,000 clones in the sample, around 76% were seen once. These data come from a study of cytomegalovirus exposure and HLA in healthy donors. V was clipped by 5 bases and J by 11 bases, with 18 bases between them. CDR3 size: 12 residues. The germline gives CDR1 SQVTM, CDR2 ANQGSEA. The rearrangement links TRBV29-1 to TRBJ1-2, with a possible D match to TRBD1 (6 bases). Sequencing input: PBMCs. This TCR was sampled from a male donor in good health and CMV-seronegative. The CDR3 nucleotides are TGCAGCGTTCTTTGGACAGTCTGGTCTTACACCTTC. It specifies CSVLWTVWSYTF.